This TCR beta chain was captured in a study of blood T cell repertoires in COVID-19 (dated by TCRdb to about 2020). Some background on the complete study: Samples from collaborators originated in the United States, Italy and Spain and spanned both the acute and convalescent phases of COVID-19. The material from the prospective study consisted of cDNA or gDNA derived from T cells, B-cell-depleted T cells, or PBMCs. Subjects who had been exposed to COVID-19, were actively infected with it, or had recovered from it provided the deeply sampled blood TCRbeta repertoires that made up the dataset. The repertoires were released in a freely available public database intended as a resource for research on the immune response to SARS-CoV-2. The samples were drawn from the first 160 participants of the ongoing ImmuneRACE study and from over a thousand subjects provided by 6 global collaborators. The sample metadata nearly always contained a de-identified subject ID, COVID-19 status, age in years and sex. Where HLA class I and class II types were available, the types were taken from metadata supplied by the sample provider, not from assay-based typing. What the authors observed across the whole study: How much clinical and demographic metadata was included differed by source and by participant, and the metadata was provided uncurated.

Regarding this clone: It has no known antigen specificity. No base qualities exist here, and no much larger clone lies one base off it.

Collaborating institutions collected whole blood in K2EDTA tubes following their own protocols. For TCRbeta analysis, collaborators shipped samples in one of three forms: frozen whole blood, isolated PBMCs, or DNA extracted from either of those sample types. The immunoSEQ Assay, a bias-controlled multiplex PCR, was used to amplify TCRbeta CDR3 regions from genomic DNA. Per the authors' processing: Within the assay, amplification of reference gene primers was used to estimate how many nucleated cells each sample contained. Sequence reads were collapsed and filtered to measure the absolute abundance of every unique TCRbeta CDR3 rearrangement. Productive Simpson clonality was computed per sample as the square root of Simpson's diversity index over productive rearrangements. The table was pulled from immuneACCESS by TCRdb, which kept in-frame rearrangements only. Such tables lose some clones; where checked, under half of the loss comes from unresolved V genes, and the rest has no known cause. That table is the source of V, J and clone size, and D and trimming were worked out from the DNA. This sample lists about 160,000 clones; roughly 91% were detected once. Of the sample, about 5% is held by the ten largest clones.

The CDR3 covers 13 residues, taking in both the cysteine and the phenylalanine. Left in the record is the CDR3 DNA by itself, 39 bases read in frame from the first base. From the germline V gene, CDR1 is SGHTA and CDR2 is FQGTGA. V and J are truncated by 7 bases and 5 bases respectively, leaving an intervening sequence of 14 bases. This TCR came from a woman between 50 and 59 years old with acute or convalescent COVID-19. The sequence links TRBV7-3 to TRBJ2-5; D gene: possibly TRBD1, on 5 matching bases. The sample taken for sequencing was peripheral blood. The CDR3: CASKKGPGETQYF. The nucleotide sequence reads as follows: TGTGCCAGCAAGAAAGGACCAGGGGAGACCCAGTACTTC. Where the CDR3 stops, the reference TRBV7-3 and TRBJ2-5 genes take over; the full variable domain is GAGVSQTPSNKVTEKGKYVELRCDPISGHTALYWYRQSLGQGPEFLIYFQGTGAADDSGLPNDRFFAVRPEGSVSTLKIQRTERGDSAVYLCASKKGPGETQYFGPGTRLLVL.